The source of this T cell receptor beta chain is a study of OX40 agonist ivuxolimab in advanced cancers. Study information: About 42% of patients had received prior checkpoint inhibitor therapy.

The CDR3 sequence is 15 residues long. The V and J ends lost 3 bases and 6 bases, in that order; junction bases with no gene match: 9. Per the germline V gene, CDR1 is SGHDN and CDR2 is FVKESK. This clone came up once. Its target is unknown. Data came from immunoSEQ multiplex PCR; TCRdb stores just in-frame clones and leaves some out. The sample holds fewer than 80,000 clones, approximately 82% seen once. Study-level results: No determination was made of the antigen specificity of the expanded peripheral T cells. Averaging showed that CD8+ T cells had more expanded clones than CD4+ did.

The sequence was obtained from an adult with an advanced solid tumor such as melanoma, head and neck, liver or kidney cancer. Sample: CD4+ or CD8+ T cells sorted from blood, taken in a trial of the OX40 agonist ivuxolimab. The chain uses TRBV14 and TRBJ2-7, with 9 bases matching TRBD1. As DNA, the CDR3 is TGTGCCAGCAGCCACCGGGGACAGGGTGTCTCCGAGCAGTACTTC. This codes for CASSHRGQGVSEQYF.